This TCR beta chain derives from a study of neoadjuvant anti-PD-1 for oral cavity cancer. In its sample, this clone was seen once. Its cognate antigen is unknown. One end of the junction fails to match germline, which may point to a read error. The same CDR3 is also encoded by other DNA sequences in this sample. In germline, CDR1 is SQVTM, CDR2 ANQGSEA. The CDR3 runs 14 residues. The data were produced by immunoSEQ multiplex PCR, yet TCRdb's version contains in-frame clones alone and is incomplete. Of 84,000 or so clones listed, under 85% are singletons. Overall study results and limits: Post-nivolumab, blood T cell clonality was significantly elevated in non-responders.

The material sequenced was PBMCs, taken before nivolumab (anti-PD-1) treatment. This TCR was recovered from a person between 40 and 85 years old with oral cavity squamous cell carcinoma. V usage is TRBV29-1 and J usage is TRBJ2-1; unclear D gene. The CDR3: CSVEPPADYNEQFF. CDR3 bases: TGCAGCGTTGAACCGCCGGCAGATTACAATGAACAGTTCTTC.